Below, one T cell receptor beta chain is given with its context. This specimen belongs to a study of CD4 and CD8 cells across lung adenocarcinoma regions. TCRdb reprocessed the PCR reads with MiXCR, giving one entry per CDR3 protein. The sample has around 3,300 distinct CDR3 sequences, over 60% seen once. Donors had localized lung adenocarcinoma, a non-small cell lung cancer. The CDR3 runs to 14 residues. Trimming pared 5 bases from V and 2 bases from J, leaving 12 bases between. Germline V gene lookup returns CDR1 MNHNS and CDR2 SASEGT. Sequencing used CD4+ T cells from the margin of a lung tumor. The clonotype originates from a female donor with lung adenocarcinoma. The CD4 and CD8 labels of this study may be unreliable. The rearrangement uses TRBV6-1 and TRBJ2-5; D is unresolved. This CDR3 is CASSLQTSQETQYF. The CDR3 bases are TGTGCCAGCAGTCTTCAGACTTCTCAAGAGACCCAGTACTTC.